The 10 T cell receptor beta chains below all came from one sample that was sequenced in a study of beta chain features in type 1 diabetes. Study-wide points: TCRB CDR3s from Type 1 diabetes patients were moderately but significantly shorter in all four CD4+ subsets.

Expressed TCRB transcripts were sequenced, since all the RNA that had been isolated was reverse transcribed. TCRdb keeps only in-frame clones here, not all; method: immunoSEQ multiplex PCR. Of some 640,000 clones in the sample, more than 13% are singletons; the top ten hold approximately 0.042%. These receptors are not linked to any known antigen. Material: naive CD4+ T cells from blood. The source is a man between 18 and 29 years old with type 1 diabetes.

This clone was counted only a few times. As DNA, the CDR3 is TGTGCCAGCAGCTTAGGTACTCAGACCTTACCGCAAGAGACCCAGTACTTC. Amino acids: CASSLGTQTLPQETQYF. This chain connects TRBV11-2 to TRBJ2-5; D unresolved. Germline loops: CDR1 SGHAT, CDR2 FQNNGV. The CDR3 is made up of 17 amino acids. The ends were cut back, 1 base at V and 2 bases at J, with 17 bases in the middle.

This rearrangement joins TRBV7-3 to TRBJ2-1; possible D gene TRBD1, 5 bases. Trimming stripped 0 bases from V and 7 bases from J, with 10 bases between. The CDR3 extends over 14 amino acids. CDR1 SGHTA and CDR2 FQGTGA come from the germline V gene. The CDR3 spells CASSLTGAGNEQFF. The CDR3 DNA reads TGTGCCAGCAGCTTAACCGGAGCAGGGAATGAGCAGTTCTTC.

This clone was seen a few times. V usage is TRBV4-2 and J usage is TRBJ2-7; perhaps TRBD2 as D (5 bases). Germline loops: CDR1 LGHNA, CDR2 YNFKEQ. The ends were cut back, 1 base at V and 3 bases at J, with 10 bases in the middle. The CDR3 is 14 amino acids. DNA of the CDR3: TGTGCCAGCAGCCAAGGGACTCTTAGCTACGAGCAGTACTTC. The encoded protein is CASSQGTLSYEQYF.

This clone was counted between two and nine times. The chain couples TRBV10-3 to TRBJ2-5; D assignment may be TRBD1 or TRBD2 (5 bases each). The CDR3 has 13 amino acids. V lost 9 bases and J 7 bases, leaving 18 bases between the germline ends. From germline, CDR1 is ENHRY and CDR2 SYGVKD. The CDR3 region is CAISIDGAGTQYF. Here the CDR3 DNA reads TGTGCCATTTCGATCGACGGGGCTGGGACCCAGTACTTC.

This clone has a handful of counts. The J gene is TRBJ2-5, the V gene TRBV7-9; the D gene could be TRBD1 or TRBD2 (6 bases each). Trimming took off 5 bases at V and 13 bases at J, with 20 bases between the two ends. The germline gives CDR1 SEHNR, CDR2 FQNEAQ (reference sequence). The CDR3 totals 13 residues. In DNA, the CDR3 is TGTGCCAGCAGCCAGAGTGGGGGGACACGCTCGTACTTC. As protein: CASSQSGGTRSYF. The entire variable domain, with the rest obtained from reference TRBV7-9 and TRBJ2-5, is as follows: DTGVSQNPRHKITKRGQNVTFRCDPISEHNRLYWYRQTLGQGPEFLTYFQNEAQLEKSRLLSDRFSAERPKGSFSTLEIQRTEQGDSAMYLCASSQSGGTRSYFGPGTRLLVL.

This clone was counted between two and nine times. Other DNA sequences from this sample encode an identical CDR3 as well. The chain is built from TRBV9 and TRBJ1-1, with unresolved D. With 0 bases removed from V and 0 bases from J, the gap between germline ends came to 9 bases. CDR3 length equals 15 residues. CDR1 is SGDLS and CDR2 is YYNGEE in the germline V gene. CDR3 protein: CASSVGGLLNTEAFF. The CDR3 nucleotides are TGTGCCAGCAGCGTAGGTGGGCTTTTGAACACTGAAGCTTTCTTT.

The chain carries TRBV21-1 and TRBJ2-7; the table's D call, TRBD2, was not checked against the DNA. TRBV21-1 constitutes a pseudogene. There are 15 residues in the CDR3. The CDR3 sequence is CASSKVGEQTYEQYF. Written as DNA, the CDR3 is TGTGCCAGCAGCAAAGTCGGAGAGCAGACCTACGAGCAGTACTTC.

CDR3: CSVERTSVTQYF. CDR3 bases: TGCAGCGTTGAACGTACTTCCGTGACCCAGTACTTC. The V gene is TRBV29-1, the J gene TRBJ2-5, with no clear D. The CDR3 has 12 residues. Germline CDR1 is SQVTM and CDR2 is ANQGSEA. The germline V and J ends were trimmed by 2 bases and 7 bases, with 11 bases remaining between them.

The chain combines TRBV11-2 with TRBJ2-1, with a tentative D call TRBD2 (6 bases). The ends were cut back, 4 bases at V and 10 bases at J, with 17 bases in the middle. The CDR3 is 14 amino acids. Germline V gene data show CDR1 as SGHAT and CDR2 as FQNNGV. As DNA, the CDR3 is TGTGCCAGCAGCTCCCCAAGGGCGGGGAAAGAGCAGTTCTTC. Translating gives CASSSPRAGKEQFF.

The sample holds a few counts of this clone. The sample has other DNA sequences that encode this CDR3 too. V is TRBV29-1 and J is TRBJ2-7; a possible D gene is TRBD2 (5 bases). CDR1 is SQVTM, CDR2 ANQGSEA, per germline. The CDR3 runs to 10 residues. The V and J ends lost 4 bases and 4 bases respectively, with 5 bases between them. The CDR3 DNA reads as TGCAGCGTTGGAGGGTACGAGCAGTACTTC. Its protein is CSVGGYEQYF.